The entry that follows covers one T cell receptor (beta chain) sequence. Trimming pared 4 bases from V and 7 bases from J, leaving 17 bases between. This CDR3 has 16 residues. Per the germline V gene, CDR1 is MDHEN and CDR2 is SYDVKM. This sample was included in a study of blood T cell repertoires in COVID-19. Study-wide background: The study drew acute and convalescent COVID-19 samples from the United States, Italy and Spain. T cells, B-cell-depleted T cells, or PBMCs supplied cDNA or gDNA.

Membership in each cohort depended on participant-reported clinical history. Symptom resolution, clearance, or two negative PCRs marked the recovered donors of Cohort 3. Repertoires were generated with immunoSEQ multiplex PCR, while TCRdb's copy carries only in-frame clones and drops some. The sample carries more than 300,000 clones, under 90% recorded once. Sequenced: PBMCs or T cells enriched from blood (not recorded which). V and J are TRBV28 and TRBJ1-6; D is possibly TRBD1 (5 bases). This clonotype was sampled from a young woman who had recovered from COVID-19. CDR3 in amino acids: CASSSQGFGRNSPLHF. In DNA, the CDR3 is TGTGCCAGCAGTTCTCAGGGTTTTGGACGGAATTCACCCCTCCACTTT.